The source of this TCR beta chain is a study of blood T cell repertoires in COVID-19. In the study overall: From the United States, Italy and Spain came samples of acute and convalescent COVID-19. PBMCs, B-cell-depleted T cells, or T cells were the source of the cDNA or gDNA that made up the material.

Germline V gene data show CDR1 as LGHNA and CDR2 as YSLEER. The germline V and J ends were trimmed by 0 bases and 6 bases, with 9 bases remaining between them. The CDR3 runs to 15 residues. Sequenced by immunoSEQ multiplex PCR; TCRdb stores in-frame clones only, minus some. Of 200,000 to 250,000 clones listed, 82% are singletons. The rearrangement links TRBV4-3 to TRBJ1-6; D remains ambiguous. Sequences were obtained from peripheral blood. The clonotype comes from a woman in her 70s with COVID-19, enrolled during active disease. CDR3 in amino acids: CASSQDSGFNSPLHF. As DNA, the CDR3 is TGCGCCAGCAGCCAAGATAGCGGGTTTAATTCACCCCTCCACTTT.